What follows are 26 T cell receptor beta chains derived from one specimen sequenced in a study of blood T cell repertoires in COVID-19. Sequenced by immunoSEQ multiplex PCR; TCRdb stores in-frame clones only, minus some. The repertoire has 150,000 or so clones, over 75% of them found once; the top ten carry roughly 9.6%. Input material: PBMCs or T cells enriched from blood (not recorded which). These receptors all come from a man aged 50 to 59 who had recovered from COVID-19.

This clone was detected only a few times. The chain joins TRBV6-1 to TRBJ1-2, with a tentative D call TRBD1 (6 bases). V was shortened by 2 bases and J by 4 bases, with 17 bases between the two germline ends. CDR1 and CDR2 from the germline V gene are MNHNS and SASEGT. The CDR3 covers 16 residues. The DNA of the CDR3 is TGTGCCAGCAGTGAATTTAGAGGGGGTGATATCTATGGCTACACCTTC. As protein: CASSEFRGGDIYGYTF.

The gene calls are TRBV6-5 and TRBJ1-6, with TRBD1 identical over 9 bases. V shed 3 bases and J 9 bases; nucleotides not matched to a gene: 6. The length of the CDR3 is 15 residues. Germline V lookup: CDR1 MNHEY, CDR2 SVGAGI. The CDR3 DNA follows: TGTGCCAGCAGTTATGGGACAGGGTCTGGTTCACCCCTCCACTTT. Its translation: CASSYGTGSGSPLHF.

V usage is TRBV7-9 and J usage is TRBJ2-7; a weak D match, TRBD2 (7 bases). V lost 2 bases and J 6 bases, leaving 11 bases between the germline ends. Germline V gene lookup returns CDR1 SEHNR and CDR2 FQNEAQ (reference sequence). This CDR3 has 13 amino acids. CDR3 protein: CASSLKGGAEQYF. The CDR3, as DNA: TGTGCCAGCAGCTTAAAAGGGGGGGCCGAGCAGTACTTC.

At least ten counts were recorded for this clone. V is TRBV6-2 or TRBV6-3 and J is TRBJ2-3; 9 bases are a match to TRBD2. In germline, CDR1 is MNHEY, CDR2 SVGEGT. Trimming removed 5 bases from V and 2 bases from J; junction bases left unmatched: 5. The CDR3 sequence is 15 residues long. CDR3 DNA sequence: TGTGCCAGCAGTACGGGACTAGCTGCCACAGATACGCAGTATTTT. Its translation is CASSTGLAATDTQYF.

The DNA of the CDR3 is TGTGCCAGCAGTTACTCAGGAGGTGTGCAGTTCTTC. Translated: CASSYSGGVQFF. The V gene is TRBV6-5, the J gene TRBJ2-1, with D perhaps matching TRBD2 (5 bases). V lost 0 bases and J lost 12, with 9 bases in between. Germline CDR1 is MNHEY and CDR2 is SVGAGI. The CDR3 spans 12 residues.

The CDR3 DNA follows: TGTGCCAGCAGTTTTACCATCGACAGACGCTCCTATAATTCACCCCTCCACTTT. This codes for CASSFTIDRRSYNSPLHF. V and J are TRBV27 and TRBJ1-6, with D tentatively TRBD1 (5 bases). Between the trimmed V and J ends, which lost 3 bases and 0 bases, there was a span of 15 bases. CDR1 is MNHEY, CDR2 SMNVEV, per germline (reference sequence). The CDR3 is 18 residues long.

Note on this clone: The identical CDR3 is also encoded by other nucleotide sequences in the sample. V and J are TRBV27 and TRBJ1-5, with D maybe TRBD1 (5 bases). This CDR3 is built from 13 residues. The germline gives CDR1 MNHEY, CDR2 SMNVEV (reference sequence). V was clipped by 2 bases and J by 6 bases, with 8 bases between them. For the CDR3, the DNA is TGTGCCAGCAGTTTAGGGGGAGGTCAGCCCCAGCATTTT. This gives the protein CASSLGGGQPQHF.

This clone was detected only once. The V call is TRBV28, the J call TRBJ1-5; D is undetermined. Trimming removed 6 bases at V and 2 bases at J, with 17 bases between. The germline V gene has CDR1 MDHEN and CDR2 SYDVKM. The CDR3 has 16 amino acids. The CDR3 sequence is CASRLGGSQGNQPQHF. The DNA for the CDR3 is TGTGCCAGCAGACTCGGAGGGAGTCAGGGCAATCAGCCCCAGCATTTT.

This rearrangement joins TRBV3-1 (or the pseudogene TRBV3-2) to TRBJ2-7; D gene uncertain. CDR1 LGHDT and CDR2 YNNKEL come from the germline V gene (reference sequence). Trimming took 0 bases from V and 3 from J, leaving 12 bases between them. The CDR3 covers 15 residues. The CDR3 DNA sequence: TGTGCCAGCAGCCAAGATTCAAGAGCAAGCTACGAGCAGTACTTC. Encoded protein: CASSQDSRASYEQYF.

The chain is built from TRBV12-3 or TRBV12-4 and TRBJ2-7; the D gene is possibly TRBD1 (6 bases). Trimming took 5 bases from V and 5 from J, leaving 7 bases between them. CDR3 length: 11 amino acids. CDR3 bases: TGTGCCAGCAGTGCAGGGGACGAGCAGTACTTC. Amino acids: CASSAGDEQYF.

This chain joins TRBV29-1 and TRBJ2-2; 10 nucleotides match TRBD1. This CDR3 is built from 15 residues. J lost 7 bases, V lost 7 bases, and 12 bases had no gene match. Germline V gene sequence: CDR1 SQVTM, CDR2 ANQGSEA. The CDR3 bases are TGCAGCGCTTACCAGACAGGGGGCATGGGCGGGGAGCTGTTTTTT. It encodes CSAYQTGGMGGELFF.

This clone was observed a few times. The genes are TRBV7-3 and TRBJ2-1; 11 nucleotides match TRBD2. Germline V gene sequence: CDR1 SGHTA, CDR2 FQGTGA. With 0 bases clipped from V and 5 bases from J, the junction kept 6 bases outside the gene matches. The CDR3 totals 17 residues. CDR3 nucleotide sequence: TGTGCCAGCAGCTTAACAGCATCGGGACTAGCGGACAATGAGCAGTTCTTC. It encodes CASSLTASGLADNEQFF.

The V gene is TRBV5-5, the J gene TRBJ2-2; D is perhaps TRBD2 (5 bases). Germline CDR1 SGHKS, CDR2 YYEKEE (reference sequence). CDR3 length: 14 amino acids. The V and J ends lost 0 bases and 3 bases respectively, with 6 bases between them. CDR3 DNA sequence: TGTGCCAGCAGCTTGGGGACTTACACCGGGGAGCTGTTTTTT. It encodes CASSLGTYTGELFF.

The chain recombines TRBV7-3 with TRBJ1-2; the D gene is possibly TRBD1 (5 bases). Trimming took off 5 bases at V and 4 bases at J, with 14 bases between the two ends. This CDR3 contains 14 residues. Germline CDR1 and CDR2: SGHTA and FQGTGA. The CDR3 loop reads CASSETGPSYGYTF. For the CDR3, the DNA is TGTGCCAGCAGCGAAACAGGCCCAAGCTATGGCTACACCTTC. Full variable domain (outside the CDR3, taken from reference TRBV7-3 and TRBJ1-2): GAGVSQTPSNKVTEKGKYVELRCDPISGHTALYWYRQSLGQGPEFLIYFQGTGAADDSGLPNDRFFAVRPEGSVSTLKIQRTERGDSAVYLCASSETGPSYGYTFGSGTRLTVV.

This rearrangement joins TRBV7-9 to TRBJ2-5, with 7 bases aligning to TRBD1. The CDR3 covers 14 residues. Trimming took 0 bases from V and 4 from J; bases not matched to a gene: 2. From germline, CDR1 is SEHNR and CDR2 FQNEAQ (reference sequence). The CDR3 reads CASSLATGVETQYF. CDR3 nucleotides: TGTGCCAGCAGCTTAGCCACAGGGGTAGAGACCCAGTACTTC.

The chain employs TRBV18 and TRBJ1-2; TRBD1 might be the D (6 bases). The V end lost 4 bases, the J end lost 1 base, and 13 bases lay between the germline ends. This CDR3 contains 15 residues. The germline V gene has CDR1 KGHSH and CDR2 LQKENI. The CDR3 here is CASSLQDRINYGYTF. The DNA of the CDR3 is TGTGCCAGCTCACTACAGGACAGAATTAACTATGGCTACACCTTC. Variable domain in full (rest from reference TRBV18 and TRBJ1-2): NAGVMQNPRHLVRRRGQEARLRCSPMKGHSHVYWYRQLPEEGLKFMVYLQKENIIDESGMPKERFSAEFPKEGPSILRIQQVVRGDSAAYFCASSLQDRINYGYTFGSGTRLTVV.

This chain links TRBV7-9 with TRBJ1-2, with 7 bases identical to TRBD1. Trimming cost V 5 bases and J 3 bases; bases outside gene matches: 6. This CDR3 is 14 amino acids long. CDR1 and CDR2 from the germline V gene are SEHNR and FQNEAQ (reference sequence). The CDR3 sequence: CASSPGQGDYGYTF. CDR3 bases: TGTGCCAGCAGCCCCGGGCAGGGGGACTATGGCTACACCTTC.

V gene TRBV5-1 combines with J gene TRBJ1-1; D possibly corresponds to TRBD1 (5 bases). The germline V and J ends were trimmed by 3 bases and 11 bases, with 14 bases remaining between them. Germline V lookup: CDR1 SGHRS, CDR2 YFSETQ. The CDR3 sequence is 12 residues long. CDR3 sequence reads: CASSSSGNTAFF. As DNA, the CDR3 is TGCGCCAGCAGCTCCTCAGGGAATACTGCTTTCTTT. Full variable domain (outside the CDR3, taken from reference TRBV5-1 and TRBJ1-1): KAGVTQTPRYLIKTRGQQVTLSCSPISGHRSVSWYQQTPGQGLQFLFEYFSETQRNKGNFPGRFSGRQFSNSRSEMNVSTLELGDSALYLCASSSSGNTAFFGQGTRLTVV.

The V gene is TRBV5-3, the J gene TRBJ1-2; no clear D. TRBV5-3 belongs to the ORF category, with a function that is uncertain. The CDR3 extends over 16 amino acids. The V end was cut by 0 bases, the J end by 4 bases, with 16 bases between. The CDR3 sequence is CARSLASPSGGYGYTF. CDR3 sequence (DNA): TGTGCCAGAAGCTTGGCCTCTCCCTCAGGAGGCTATGGCTACACCTTC.

V and J are TRBV28 and TRBJ1-5, with 7 bases lining up with TRBD1. Germline CDR1 MDHEN, CDR2 SYDVKM. This CDR3 is 13 amino acids long. J was trimmed by 9 bases and V by 4 bases; bases with no gene match: 6. CDR3 amino acids: CASSSNRGGPQHF. The CDR3 DNA follows: TGTGCCAGCAGTTCAAACAGGGGCGGGCCCCAGCATTTT. Based on the CDR3 plus reference TRBV28 and TRBJ1-5, the full variable domain is DVKVTQSSRYLVKRTGEKVFLECVQDMDHENMFWYRQDPGLGLRLIYFSYDVKMKEKGDIPEGYSVSREKKERFSLILESASTNQTSMYLCASSSNRGGPQHFGDGTRLSIL.

This chain links TRBV6-4 with TRBJ2-2; TRBD2 agrees at 14 bases. CDR1 MRHNA and CDR2 SNTAGT come from the germline V gene. Trimming removed 4 bases from V and 8 bases from J; junction bases left unmatched: 6. The CDR3 sequence is 16 residues long. The CDR3 DNA is TGTGCCAGCAGTGTCGGGACTAGCGGGAGTAAGGGGGAGCTGTTTTTT. Translation gives CASSVGTSGSKGELFF.

V is TRBV4-2 and J is TRBJ2-3; weak D call: TRBD2 (6 bases). The CDR3 contains 16 residues. Germline CDR1 is LGHNA and CDR2 is YNFKEQ. V was trimmed by 2 bases and J by 6 bases, leaving 18 bases between them. CDR3 DNA sequence: TGTGCCAGCAGCCAATCCGGGACGCGGGAACAGGATACGCAGTATTTT. It is translated as CASSQSGTREQDTQYF.

This chain joins TRBV11-2 and TRBJ2-5, with 7 bases that match TRBD1. The germline CDR1 and CDR2 sequences are SGHAT and FQNNGV. V was clipped by 5 bases and J by 3 bases; unmatched bases: 9. CDR3 length equals 15 residues. In DNA form, the CDR3 reads TGTGCCAGCAGCAAACCCGGGACAGTTAAAGAGACCCAGTACTTC. It yields the protein CASSKPGTVKETQYF.

V is TRBV6-9 and J is TRBJ2-1; D may be TRBD2 (5 bases). There are 15 residues in the CDR3. V was trimmed by 0 bases and J by 5 bases, leaving 11 bases between them. The germline CDR1 and CDR2 sequences are MNHGY and SVAAGI. CDR3 region: CASSYSSGFNNEQFF. CDR3 bases: TGTGCCAGCAGTTATTCCTCGGGATTCAACAATGAGCAGTTCTTC.

The chain combines TRBV28 with TRBJ1-2, with a weak D call TRBD1 (5 bases). Between the trimmed V and J ends, which lost 5 bases and 8 bases, there was a span of 24 bases. This CDR3 spans 16 amino acids. CDR1 is MDHEN, CDR2 SYDVKM, per germline. The CDR3 bases are TGTGCCAGCAGTCCCTGGCAGGGCTTCCAAAAAGGCGGCTACACCTTC. Translated: CASSPWQGFQKGGYTF.

This chain connects TRBV6-5 to TRBJ2-1; TRBD2 matches at 8 bases. Germline assignment: CDR1 MNHEY and CDR2 SVGAGI. With 7 bases clipped from V and 8 bases from J, the junction kept 13 bases outside the gene matches. This CDR3 has 15 amino acids. CDR3 loop: CASKLSGSRGDEQFF. DNA of the CDR3: TGTGCCAGCAAGCTGAGCGGGAGTAGGGGTGATGAGCAGTTCTTC.